The rows below give T cell receptor beta chains drawn from one sample of a study of T cells in Graves' hyperthyroidism and ophthalmopathy. One entry per CDR3 protein results from TCRdb running MiXCR on the multiplex PCR reads. The table records over 400,000 distinct CDR3 sequences, around 15% of them present only once. The sample taken for sequencing was blood. The receptor source for this set is a man younger than 30 with Graves' ophthalmopathy. Each CDR3 is given with its conserved first and last residue. Some rows mark clone size as missing; the rest say once, few, many or name a class of expanded clone.

v_call clone_size cdr3_aa
TRBV29-1 few CSVEVGENEQFF
TRBV7-9 many CASSPHVYEQYF
TRBV6-5 . CASSYGINYGYTF
TRBV19 . CASRIVISNEKLFF
TRBV30 . CAWRGGPPSFADTQYF
TRBV5-5 many CASSLAGFNTQYF
TRBV11-1 many CASSPRWTGRAYGYTF
TRBV7-3 many CASSQRQGLGETQYF
TRBV28 . CASSFFRPGTPTETQYF
TRBV10-3 . CAVSDPNRLAKNIQYF
TRBV5-5 . CASSSTTGGSSGNTIYF
TRBV13 many CASSLLGTVYEQYF
TRBV12-3/TRBV12-4 few CASKRWAELGNEQFF
TRBV10-3 few CAIRLGPLGTEAFF
TRBV6-1 . CASSRLETGELFF
TRBV5-1 many CASSGGGSTEAFF
TRBV5-5 . CASSIAWGSNQPQHF
TRBV19 . CASSKGIVSYEQYF
TRBV10-1 many CASSAGRDTQYF
TRBV5-1 few CASSLEQGRRETQYF
TRBV10-3 many CAISESGSGRARDGYEQYF
TRBV15 . CATSRELFGQFF
TRBV15 many CATSRGDRGNEGDGYTF
TRBV2 many CASRALASGSTDTQYF
TRBV12-3/TRBV12-4 . CAPNPGDRAPETQYF
TRBV18 few CASSPRGQGLEQYF
TRBV15 many CATSKAGGGDEQYF
TRBV10-3 . CAIRGWDSLYTF
TRBV19 few CASSEDRETQYF
TRBV7-9 many CASSLGTVLQEKLFF
TRBV7-9 . CASRTGDVQETQYF
TRBV3-1 many CASSEGTGAPTDTQYF
TRBV7-2 few CASSLTRGETQYF
TRBV29-1 many CSVDTGMNTEAFF
TRBV3-1 many CASSQEGGEPQHF
TRBV19 . CASSVQGEDYEQYF
TRBV2 many CASSEWGERTNTEAFF
TRBV12-3/TRBV12-4 many CASSLGLKSEQYF
TRBV2 many CASRPLRNQPQHF
TRBV20-1 . CSASTATPPYEQYF
TRBV6-1 many CASTGVGGSNQPQHF
TRBV20-1 many CSQGVETQYF
TRBV13 many CASSSGRPGTEAFF
TRBV6-5 many CASSYSVSADSYEQYF
TRBV7-2 many CASSLGSGAKYNEQFF
TRBV4-1 . CASSQKELGGNQPQHF
TRBV7-2 many CASSSTGLQTYEQYF
TRBV30 many CAWSVVGFNQPQHF
TRBV9 . CASSVEFRGNYGYTF
TRBV7-9 few CASSINGYGYTF
TRBV7-9 . CASSLVGRSSYNSPLHF
TRBV9 once CASSAGLSTGIDGYTF
TRBV20-1 few CSAFTGNSDIQYF
TRBV3-1 many CASSLSTVYSYNSPLHF
TRBV7-2 many CASSKDRGLYEQYF
TRBV11-3 few CACGTGYEQYF
TRBV6-1 . CASNPTGVRSTDTQYF
TRBV3-1 many CASSMGQRGNTIYF
TRBV18 many CASSPSGSNEQFF